This is a list of T cell receptor beta chains from one sample in a study of blood T cell repertoires in COVID-19. Clones were sequenced by immunoSEQ multiplex PCR, and TCRdb holds only the in-frame ones, with some missing. The sample yields tens of thousands of clones, 82% seen once. The sequenced sample was peripheral blood. The source is a woman in her fifties or sixties with acute or convalescent COVID-19. CDR3s include the opening cysteine and the closing phenylalanine or tryptophan. A D gene is named only where the DNA matches it firmly. Clone size is given for some rows only: seen once, a few or many times, or a class if the clone is expanded.

j_gene: TRBJ1-3
d_gene: NA
abundance: NA
v_gene: TRBV28
CDR3nt: TGTGCCAGCAGTTTATCGGGGACACTTTACTCTGGAAACACCATATATTTT
CDR3aa: CASSLSGTLYSGNTIYF

j_gene: TRBJ2-7
d_gene: TRBD2
abundance: NA
v_gene: TRBV28
CDR3nt: TGTGCCAGCAGTTTGGGAGCGGGAGGCTCCTACGAGCAGTACTTC
CDR3aa: CASSLGAGGSYEQYF

j_gene: TRBJ1-2
d_gene: NA
abundance: NA
v_gene: TRBV12-3/TRBV12-4
CDR3nt: TGTGCCAGCAGTTTTTCGGGATATCCAGGCTACACCTTC
CDR3aa: CASSFSGYPGYTF

j_gene: TRBJ1-2
d_gene: NA
abundance: few
v_gene: TRBV6-5
CDR3nt: TGTGCCAGCAGTTACTCTGCGCTTAATGGCTACACCTTC
CDR3aa: CASSYSALNGYTF

j_gene: TRBJ1-6
d_gene: NA
abundance: NA
v_gene: TRBV18
CDR3nt: TGTGCCAGCTCGTCGAACCTAAATTCACCCCTCCACTTT
CDR3aa: CASSSNLNSPLHF

j_gene: TRBJ2-5
d_gene: NA
abundance: NA
v_gene: TRBV21-1
CDR3nt: TGTGCCAGCAGGAATAGGGGGACAGGGCTTTGGGAGACCCAGTACTTC
CDR3aa: CASRNRGTGLWETQYF

j_gene: TRBJ2-3
d_gene: TRBD1
abundance: NA
v_gene: TRBV19
CDR3nt: TGTGCCAGCCGCGGCAGGGGGTCTATCTCAGATACGCAGTATTTT
CDR3aa: CASRGRGSISDTQYF

j_gene: TRBJ2-5
d_gene: NA
abundance: NA
v_gene: TRBV19
CDR3nt: TGTGCCAGTAGTAAGGCACAGGGTATGACCCAGTACTTC
CDR3aa: CASSKAQGMTQYF

j_gene: TRBJ2-2
d_gene: TRBD2
abundance: NA
v_gene: TRBV7-3
CDR3nt: TGTGCCAGCAGCTTAACGGGGACTAGCGGGGGGAACACCGGGGAGCTGTTTTTT
CDR3aa: CASSLTGTSGGNTGELFF

j_gene: TRBJ2-7
d_gene: NA
abundance: NA
v_gene: TRBV7-6
CDR3nt: TGTGCCAGCAGCTTGCGCTCTGGGGGGGCCTTCCACGAGCAGTACTTC
CDR3aa: CASSLRSGGAFHEQYF

j_gene: TRBJ2-1
d_gene: NA
abundance: NA
v_gene: TRBV9
CDR3nt: TGTGCCAGCAGGGGGCCGCTGAATGAGCAGTTCTTC
CDR3aa: CASRGPLNEQFF

j_gene: TRBJ2-1
d_gene: NA
abundance: few
v_gene: TRBV28
CDR3nt: TGTGCCCACAGGGGGGGAGGCTCCTACAATGAGCAGTTCTTC
CDR3aa: CAHRGGGSYNEQFF

j_gene: TRBJ1-1
d_gene: NA
abundance: NA
v_gene: TRBV30
CDR3nt: TGTGCCTGGAGTGTACTGGGGGGGGGAGGGCCTGAAGCTTTCTTT
CDR3aa: CAWSVLGGGGPEAFF

j_gene: TRBJ2-1
d_gene: TRBD2
abundance: NA
v_gene: TRBV24-1
CDR3nt: TGTGCCACCAGTGACGCGCCGTCCAGCGGGAAAAGGGATGAGCAGTTCTTC
CDR3aa: CATSDAPSSGKRDEQFF

j_gene: TRBJ2-2
d_gene: NA
abundance: NA
v_gene: TRBV6-5
CDR3nt: TGTGCCAGCACCGGGGTTGGATGGATGGAGCTGTTTTTT
CDR3aa: CASTGVGWMELFF

j_gene: TRBJ2-1
d_gene: TRBD2
abundance: NA
v_gene: TRBV11-2
CDR3nt: TGTGCCAGCAGCTTTCGACTAGCGGGAGCGGGTAATGAGCAGTTCTTC
CDR3aa: CASSFRLAGAGNEQFF

j_gene: TRBJ1-2
d_gene: TRBD1
abundance: once
v_gene: TRBV28
CDR3nt: TGTGCCAGCAGTCTAGCCAGTCCCGGGACAGATGATGGCTACACCTTC
CDR3aa: CASSLASPGTDDGYTF

j_gene: TRBJ1-2
d_gene: TRBD1
abundance: NA
v_gene: TRBV30
CDR3nt: TGTGCCTGGAATAGGGACAGGCCCTATGGCTACACCTTC
CDR3aa: CAWNRDRPYGYTF

j_gene: TRBJ2-2
d_gene: NA
abundance: NA
v_gene: TRBV5-1
CDR3nt: TGCGCCAGCAGCTCCCGGGACACGAACACCGGGGAGCTGTTTTTT
CDR3aa: CASSSRDTNTGELFF

j_gene: TRBJ1-3
d_gene: NA
abundance: NA
v_gene: TRBV6-1
CDR3nt: TGTGCCAGCAGTGAAAAAGTGGCGGATTACCTATATTTT
CDR3aa: CASSEKVADYLYF

j_gene: TRBJ2-7
d_gene: NA
abundance: NA
v_gene: TRBV27
CDR3nt: TGTGCCAGCGGTCCTGGCGGGATACGGAGCTCCTACGAGCAGTACTTC
CDR3aa: CASGPGGIRSSYEQYF

j_gene: TRBJ2-5
d_gene: NA
abundance: NA
v_gene: TRBV6-5
CDR3nt: TGTGCCAGCAGGAGAGCCCTCCAAGAGACCCAGTACTTC
CDR3aa: CASRRALQETQYF

j_gene: TRBJ1-4
d_gene: TRBD1
abundance: NA
v_gene: TRBV7-2
CDR3nt: TGTGCCAGCAGCCCATCAGGGGGAGTAAATGAAAAACTGTTTTTT
CDR3aa: CASSPSGGVNEKLFF

j_gene: TRBJ1-1
d_gene: TRBD1
abundance: NA
v_gene: TRBV2
CDR3nt: TGTGCCAGCAAGGACAGGGAGAACACTGAAGCTTTCTTT
CDR3aa: CASKDRENTEAFF

j_gene: TRBJ1-5
d_gene: NA
abundance: few
v_gene: TRBV11-2
CDR3nt: TGTGCCAGCAGCTTCTCCGGGACAAATAATCAGCCCCAGCATTTT
CDR3aa: CASSFSGTNNQPQHF

j_gene: TRBJ2-2
d_gene: NA
abundance: NA
v_gene: TRBV2
CDR3nt: TGTGCCACCAGACTAGATACGGCCGGGGAGCTGTTTTTT
CDR3aa: CATRLDTAGELFF

j_gene: TRBJ2-6
d_gene: NA
abundance: NA
v_gene: TRBV18
CDR3nt: TGTGCCAGCTCACCCAAATCTGGGGCCAACGTCCTGACTTTC
CDR3aa: CASSPKSGANVLTF

j_gene: TRBJ2-1
d_gene: TRBD1
abundance: NA
v_gene: TRBV29-1
CDR3nt: TGCAGCGTTGAAGACAGGGGGCTCTTCAATGAGCAGTTCTTC
CDR3aa: CSVEDRGLFNEQFF

j_gene: TRBJ2-7
d_gene: NA
abundance: NA
v_gene: TRBV29-1
CDR3nt: TGCAGCGTTGATGCAGGGTCAGGCTACGAGCAGTACTTC
CDR3aa: CSVDAGSGYEQYF

j_gene: TRBJ1-1
d_gene: TRBD1
abundance: NA
v_gene: TRBV5-1
CDR3nt: TGCGCCAGCAGCTTGGTCCAGGGGGCTATGAACACTGAAGCTTTCTTT
CDR3aa: CASSLVQGAMNTEAFF

j_gene: TRBJ1-3
d_gene: NA
abundance: once
v_gene: TRBV5-1
CDR3nt: TGCGCCAGCAGCTTGTCCAAGGCCGGAAGGGGTTCCTCTGGAAACACCATATATTTT
CDR3aa: CASSLSKAGRGSSGNTIYF

j_gene: TRBJ2-7
d_gene: TRBD2
abundance: NA
v_gene: TRBV6-1
CDR3nt: TGTGCCAGCAGCCTCCTCCCTACTAGCGGAGCCGAGGAGTACTTC
CDR3aa: CASSLLPTSGAEEYF

j_gene: TRBJ2-5
d_gene: NA
abundance: NA
v_gene: TRBV16
CDR3nt: TGTGCCAGCAGCCAATCAACGGGAGTACAAGAGACCCAGTACTTC
CDR3aa: CASSQSTGVQETQYF

j_gene: TRBJ1-1
d_gene: TRBD1
abundance: NA
v_gene: TRBV2
CDR3nt: TGTGCCTCCTTTTGGGGACAGGGGGCTGAAGCTTTCTTT
CDR3aa: CASFWGQGAEAFF

j_gene: TRBJ2-7
d_gene: NA
abundance: NA
v_gene: TRBV29-1
CDR3nt: TGCAGCGTTTCTCAAGACAGGCTAAGGTACGATGAGCAGTACTTC
CDR3aa: CSVSQDRLRYDEQYF

j_gene: TRBJ1-2
d_gene: TRBD1
abundance: NA
v_gene: TRBV28
CDR3nt: TGTGCCAGCAGTTTATTGGGACAGGGGAGCTATGGCTACACCTTC
CDR3aa: CASSLLGQGSYGYTF

j_gene: TRBJ2-7
d_gene: TRBD1
abundance: NA
v_gene: TRBV6-6
CDR3nt: TGTGCCAGCAGGAAGTCCGGGACAGAGGGAGACGAGCAGTACTTC
CDR3aa: CASRKSGTEGDEQYF

j_gene: TRBJ1-1
d_gene: TRBD1
abundance: few
v_gene: TRBV6-1
CDR3nt: TGTGCCAGCAGTGAATGGACAGGGGAAGCTTTCTTT
CDR3aa: CASSEWTGEAFF

j_gene: TRBJ1-1
d_gene: NA
abundance: once
v_gene: TRBV6-2/TRBV6-3
CDR3nt: TGTGCCAGCAGTTACTCGGGCGTGTACACTGAAGCTTTCTTT
CDR3aa: CASSYSGVYTEAFF

j_gene: TRBJ1-3
d_gene: TRBD1
abundance: NA
v_gene: TRBV4-1
CDR3nt: TGCGCCAGCAGCTCTCGGACAGGGACGGGAAACACCATATATTTT
CDR3aa: CASSSRTGTGNTIYF

j_gene: TRBJ2-1
d_gene: NA
abundance: NA
v_gene: TRBV2
CDR3nt: TGTGCCAGCGGGGGGACCAAGTTCGGAGAGCAGTTCTTC
CDR3aa: CASGGTKFGEQFF

j_gene: TRBJ2-5
d_gene: TRBD1
abundance: NA
v_gene: TRBV18
CDR3nt: TGTGCCAGCCTCGGAAGACAGGGTCGGCAAGAGACCCAGTACTTC
CDR3aa: CASLGRQGRQETQYF

j_gene: TRBJ1-4
d_gene: TRBD1
abundance: NA
v_gene: TRBV5-6
CDR3nt: TGTGCCAGCAGCTGGGGACAGGGTGGGCAAGGATTTCGACTGTTTTTT
CDR3aa: CASSWGQGGQGFRLFF

j_gene: TRBJ1-5
d_gene: NA
abundance: NA
v_gene: TRBV3-1/TRBV3-2
CDR3nt: TGTGCCAGCAGCCAAGAACATAGCAATCAGCCCCAGCATTTT
CDR3aa: CASSQEHSNQPQHF

j_gene: TRBJ2-2
d_gene: NA
abundance: NA
v_gene: TRBV18
CDR3nt: TGTGCCAGCTCACCACGTGTCACCGTTACTAACACCGGGGAGCTGTTTTTT
CDR3aa: CASSPRVTVTNTGELFF

j_gene: TRBJ1-2
d_gene: NA
abundance: NA
v_gene: TRBV4-1
CDR3nt: TGCGCCAGCTCACCGGCTGGGGGGACTACTTATGGCTACACCTTC
CDR3aa: CASSPAGGTTYGYTF

j_gene: TRBJ1-1
d_gene: NA
abundance: NA
v_gene: TRBV29-1
CDR3nt: TGCAGCGTCTGGGGGGGTGAAGCTTTCTTT
CDR3aa: CSVWGGEAFF

j_gene: TRBJ2-7
d_gene: TRBD1
abundance: NA
v_gene: TRBV5-5
CDR3nt: TGTGCCAGCAGCTTCGGACAGGGACCCTACGAGCAGTACTTC
CDR3aa: CASSFGQGPYEQYF